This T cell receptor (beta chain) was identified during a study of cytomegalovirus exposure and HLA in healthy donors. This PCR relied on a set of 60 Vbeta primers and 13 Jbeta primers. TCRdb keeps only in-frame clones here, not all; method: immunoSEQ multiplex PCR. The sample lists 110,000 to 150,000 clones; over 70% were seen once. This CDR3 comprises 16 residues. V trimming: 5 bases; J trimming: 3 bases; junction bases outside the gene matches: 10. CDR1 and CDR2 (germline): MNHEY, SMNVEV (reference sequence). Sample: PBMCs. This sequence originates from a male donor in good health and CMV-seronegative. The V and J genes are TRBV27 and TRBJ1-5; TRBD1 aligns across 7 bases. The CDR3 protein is CASSTRTGTHNQPQHF. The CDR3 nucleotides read TGTGCCAGCAGTACGCGGACAGGTACGCACAATCAGCCCCAGCATTTT.